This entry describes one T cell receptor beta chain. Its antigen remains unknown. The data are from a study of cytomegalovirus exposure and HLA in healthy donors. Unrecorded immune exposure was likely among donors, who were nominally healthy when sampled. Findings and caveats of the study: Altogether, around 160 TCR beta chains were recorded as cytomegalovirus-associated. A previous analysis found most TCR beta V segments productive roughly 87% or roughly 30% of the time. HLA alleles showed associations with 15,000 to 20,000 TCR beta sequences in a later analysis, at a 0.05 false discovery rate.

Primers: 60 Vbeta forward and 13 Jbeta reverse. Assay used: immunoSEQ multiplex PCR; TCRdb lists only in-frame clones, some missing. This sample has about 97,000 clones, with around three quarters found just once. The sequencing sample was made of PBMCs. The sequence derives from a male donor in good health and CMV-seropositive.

Written as DNA, the CDR3 is TGTGCCAGCAGCTGGGGGGGGGCCTCCCTCCACTTT. Protein sequence: CASSWGGASLHF. This chain links TRBV11-2 with TRBJ1-6; maybe TRBD1 (6 bases). Between the trimmed V and J ends, which lost 4 bases and 14 bases, there was a span of 12 bases. Germline V gene lookup returns CDR1 SGHAT and CDR2 FQNNGV. The CDR3 extends over 12 amino acids.